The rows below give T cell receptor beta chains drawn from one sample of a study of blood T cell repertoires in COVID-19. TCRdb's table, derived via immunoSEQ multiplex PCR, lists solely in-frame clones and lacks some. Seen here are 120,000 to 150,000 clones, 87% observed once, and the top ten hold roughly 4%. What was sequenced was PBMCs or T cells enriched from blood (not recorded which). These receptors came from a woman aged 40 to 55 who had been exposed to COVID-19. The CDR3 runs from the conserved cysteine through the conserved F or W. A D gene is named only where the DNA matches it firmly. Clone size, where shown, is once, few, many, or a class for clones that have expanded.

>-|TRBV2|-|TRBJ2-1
TGTGCCAGCAGTGATAAAGGAACAGGGTGGAAATACAATGAGCAGTTCTTC
CASSDKGTGWKYNEQFF
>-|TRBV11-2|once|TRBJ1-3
TGTGCCAGCAGCCCCGGGGTGGCGGGACGAAACACCATATATTTT
CASSPGVAGRNTIYF
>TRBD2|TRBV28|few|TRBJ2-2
TGTGCCAGCAGTTTATATGGGACTAGCGGGAGAGGGACCGGGGAGCTGTTTTTT
CASSLYGTSGRGTGELFF
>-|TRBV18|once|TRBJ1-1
TGTGCCAGCGAGGCCCTTTCTGAAGCTTTCTTT
CASEALSEAFF
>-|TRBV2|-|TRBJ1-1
TGTGCCAGCAGTGCGGTCCCGAACACTGAAGCTTTCTTT
CASSAVPNTEAFF
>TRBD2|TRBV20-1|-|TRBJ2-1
TGCAGTGCTAGTCGGTGGGAGGGCTTGAGTCACAATGAGCAGTTCTTC
CSASRWEGLSHNEQFF
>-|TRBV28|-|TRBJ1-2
TGTGCCAGTAACTACCCGGGATCTAGCTATGGCTACACCTTC
CASNYPGSSYGYTF
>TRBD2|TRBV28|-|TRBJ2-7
TGTGCCAGCAGTCGACTAGCGGGAGGTTCCTACGAGCAGTACTTC
CASSRLAGGSYEQYF
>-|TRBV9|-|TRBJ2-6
TGTGCCAGCAGCGTAGCGGGGGCTGGGGCCAACGTCCTGACTTTC
CASSVAGAGANVLTF
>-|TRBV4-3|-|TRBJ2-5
TGCGCCAGCAGCCAAGATCTTCGGGGTCACCAAGAGACCCAGTACTTC
CASSQDLRGHQETQYF
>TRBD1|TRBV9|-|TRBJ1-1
TGTGCCAGCAGGCAAATGGACAGGGTAGGGACTGAAGCTTTCTTT
CASRQMDRVGTEAFF
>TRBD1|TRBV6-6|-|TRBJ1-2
TGTGCCAGCAGAGTGGGACAGGGGCCCTCTGGCTACACCTTC
CASRVGQGPSGYTF
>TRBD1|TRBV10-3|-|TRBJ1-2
TGTGCCATCAGTGAGGTTTATTCGGGACAGATCTATGGCTACACCTTC
CAISEVYSGQIYGYTF
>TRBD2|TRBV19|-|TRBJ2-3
TGTGCCAGTACCTGGACTAGCGGGGGTTCGGCAGATACGCAGTATTTT
CASTWTSGGSADTQYF
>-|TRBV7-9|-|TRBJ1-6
TGTGCCAGCAGCCCTGGGACACCTAATTCACCCCTCCACTTT
CASSPGTPNSPLHF
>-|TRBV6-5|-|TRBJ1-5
TGTGCCAGCAGACCCCAGGGCGATCAGCCCCAGCATTTT
CASRPQGDQPQHF